This T cell receptor beta chain was captured by sequencing in a study of blood T cell repertoires in COVID-19. The wider study: Samples of COVID-19 (acute and convalescent) were obtained from the United States, Italy and Spain. Nucleic acid was either cDNA or gDNA, and it came from T cells, B-cell-depleted T cells, or PBMCs.

V was clipped by 3 bases and J by 6 bases; unmatched bases: 13. Germline V lookup: CDR1 SGHDT, CDR2 YYEEEE. The CDR3 runs to 16 residues. In the original processing: The assay estimated nucleated cells by amplifying reference gene primers. Repertoires were generated with immunoSEQ multiplex PCR, while TCRdb's copy carries only in-frame clones and drops some. V, J and clone size are those of that table, while D and trimming were read from the DNA. The sample consists of some 140,000 clones, approximately 84% of them appearing once. The clonotype comes from a human donor in a cohort sampled during active COVID-19. The V and J genes are TRBV5-6 and TRBJ2-7; 9 nucleotides match TRBD1. The sequencing input was peripheral blood. This chain's CDR3 is CASSWGTGQGIREQYF. DNA of the CDR3: TGTGCCAGCAGCTGGGGAACGGGACAGGGCATACGCGAGCAGTACTTC.